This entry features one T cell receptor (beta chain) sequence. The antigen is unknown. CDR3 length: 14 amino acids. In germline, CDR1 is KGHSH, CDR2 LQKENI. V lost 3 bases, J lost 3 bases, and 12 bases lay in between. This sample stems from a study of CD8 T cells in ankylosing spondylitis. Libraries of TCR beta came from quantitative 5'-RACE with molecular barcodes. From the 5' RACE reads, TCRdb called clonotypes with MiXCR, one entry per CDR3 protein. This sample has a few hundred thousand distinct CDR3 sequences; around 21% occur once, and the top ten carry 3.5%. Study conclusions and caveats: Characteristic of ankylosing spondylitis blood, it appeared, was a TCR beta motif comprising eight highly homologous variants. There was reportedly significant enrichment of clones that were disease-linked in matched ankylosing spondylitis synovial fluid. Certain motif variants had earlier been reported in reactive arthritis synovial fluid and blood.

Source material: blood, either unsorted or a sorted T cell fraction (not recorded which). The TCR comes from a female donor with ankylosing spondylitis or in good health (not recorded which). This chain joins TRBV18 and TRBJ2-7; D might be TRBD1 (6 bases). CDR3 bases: TGTGCCAGCTCACCCGAACAGGGAGTCTACGAGCAGTACTTC. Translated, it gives CASSPEQGVYEQYF.